These 6 T cell receptor beta chains were all obtained from the same sample, sequenced in a study of blood T cell repertoires in COVID-19. The protocol was immunoSEQ multiplex PCR, while the TCRdb copy is restricted to in-frame clones and leaves out a portion. Of approximately 75,000 clones listed, more than 65% are singletons. Material for sequencing was peripheral blood. These receptors all stem from a woman aged 45-60 years with acute or convalescent COVID-19.

The rearrangement uses TRBV7-3 and TRBJ2-7; 9 nucleotides line up with TRBD2. This CDR3 contains 15 residues. J gave up 1 base and V 4 bases, and 5 bases lay outside the gene matches. Germline V gene lookup returns CDR1 SGHTA and CDR2 FQGTGA. CDR3 sequence reads: CASSSISGSSYEQYF. CDR3 DNA: TGTGCCAGCAGCTCCATTAGCGGGAGTTCCTACGAGCAGTACTTC.

The gene calls are TRBV2 and TRBJ2-7; TRBD1 is a possible D gene (5 bases). V was trimmed by 6 bases and J by 3 bases, leaving 12 bases between them. CDR3 size: 13 residues. CDR1 and CDR2 (germline): SNHLY, FYNNEI. The CDR3 DNA reads as TGTGCCAGCAGGAAGGAAGGGGTCTACGAGCAGTACTTC. This gives the protein CASRKEGVYEQYF.

V is TRBV5-1 and J is TRBJ2-2, with D perhaps TRBD2 (6 bases). The ends were cut back, 6 bases at V and 7 bases at J, with 19 bases in the middle. This CDR3 comprises 15 residues. Germline loops: CDR1 SGHRS, CDR2 YFSETQ. The CDR3 sequence is CASKRGTGPGGELFF. The CDR3 coding sequence is TGCGCCAGCAAGCGCGGGACCGGGCCTGGCGGGGAGCTGTTTTTT.

The V and J genes are TRBV19 and TRBJ1-4; 10 nucleotides agree with TRBD1. The junction had 6 bases not matched to a gene; V was cut back by 5 bases and J by 3 bases. The CDR3 is made up of 16 amino acids. Germline CDR1 is LNHDA and CDR2 is SQIVND (reference sequence). The DNA of the CDR3 is TGTGCCAGTAGTGTGGACAGGGGGGCCCCTAATGAAAAACTGTTTTTT. Its protein is CASSVDRGAPNEKLFF.

This chain links TRBV15 with TRBJ1-3, with 9 positions matching TRBD1. V shed 1 base and J 0 bases; nucleotides not matched to a gene: 1. The CDR3 sequence is 16 residues long. Germline V gives CDR1 LNHNV, CDR2 YYDKDF (reference sequence). CDR3 sequence reads: CATSRAGQGSGNTIYF. CDR3 nucleotide sequence: TGTGCCACCAGCAGAGCGGGACAGGGCTCTGGAAACACCATATATTTT.

There are a few counts of this clone. This chain joins TRBV4-3 and TRBJ1-1; 8 positions agree with TRBD1. V shed 1 base and J 7 bases; nucleotides not matched to a gene: 8. Germline lookup yields CDR1 LGHNA and CDR2 YSLEER. This CDR3 spans 15 amino acids. The CDR3 sequence: CASSQGTLGQDEAFF. The CDR3 bases are TGCGCCAGCAGCCAAGGAACCTTGGGACAGGATGAAGCTTTCTTT.